This TCR beta chain was recorded in a study of post-analysis software for immune sequencing data. General study findings and limits: Comparison of patients with controls showed five TRBV segments more frequent in patients, TRBV5-6, TRBV5-1 and TRBV20-1 among them.

The library was made from cDNA and included unique molecular identifiers. With about 0.95 to 10 million T cells as the source, 500,000 to 650,000 cDNA molecules resulted. TCRdb ran MiXCR on the PCR reads and lists one entry per CDR3 protein. Altogether about 160,000 distinct CDR3 sequences are present, roughly 35% being singletons, with the ten largest covering under 30%. On this clonotype: Its cognate antigen is unknown.

Trimming stripped 4 bases from V and 8 bases from J, with 12 bases between. The CDR3 runs to 13 residues. V gene TRBV12-3 or TRBV12-4 combines with J gene TRBJ2-1; D call uncertain. The specimen comprised blood, sampled after autologous hematopoietic stem cell transplantation. This receptor was identified in a girl aged 10-17 years with multiple sclerosis. CDR3 DNA: TGTGCCAGCAGTTACGAGCTGAGGTATGAGCAGTTCTTC. Translation: CASSYELRYEQFF.